This T cell receptor (beta chain) is from a study of T cells in Graves' hyperthyroidism and ophthalmopathy. This clonotype has ten or more counts. Researchers amplified the TCR beta CDR3 regions from RNA transcripts. A set of HTBI primers served as the primers for a first-round RT-PCR of the TCR CDR3. TCRdb processed the multiplex PCR reads anew with MiXCR; each CDR3 protein has one entry. The table records under 400,000 distinct CDR3 sequences, 25% of them present only once. In patients aged 18 to 65, hyperthyroidism was newly diagnosed, with duration under 2 months. The CDR3 sequence is 16 residues long. From germline, CDR1 is KGHSH and CDR2 LQKENI. The junction had 8 bases not matched to a gene; V was cut back by 3 bases and J by 5 bases.

Material for sequencing was blood. This chain joins TRBV18 and TRBJ2-7, with TRBD1 matching 12 bases. The source of this sequence is a man aged 50-60 years with Graves' hyperthyroidism. Here the CDR3 reads CASSPGPGTGGHEQYF. In DNA, the CDR3 is TGTGCCAGCTCACCCGGCCCAGGGACAGGGGGCCACGAGCAGTACTTC. The whole variable domain, remainder taken from reference TRBV18 and TRBJ2-7, is NAGVMQNPRHLVRRRGQEARLRCSPMKGHSHVYWYRQLPEEGLKFMVYLQKENIIDESGMPKERFSAEFPKEGPSILRIQQVVRGDSAAYFCASSPGPGTGGHEQYFGPGTRLTVT.